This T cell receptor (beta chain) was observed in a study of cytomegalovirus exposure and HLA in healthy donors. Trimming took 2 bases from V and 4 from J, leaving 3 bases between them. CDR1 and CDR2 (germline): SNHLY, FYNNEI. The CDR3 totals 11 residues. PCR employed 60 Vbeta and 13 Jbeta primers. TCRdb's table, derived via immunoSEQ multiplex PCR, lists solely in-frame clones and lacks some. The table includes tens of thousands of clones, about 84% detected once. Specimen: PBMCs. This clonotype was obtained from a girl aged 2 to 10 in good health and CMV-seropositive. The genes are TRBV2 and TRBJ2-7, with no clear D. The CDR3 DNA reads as TGTGCCAGCAGTGAATATTACGAGCAGTACTTC. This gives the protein CASSEYYEQYF.